This T cell receptor beta chain originates from a study of shared clonotypes between healthy human individuals. Only in-frame clones appear in the TCRdb table, and some are missing; sequencing was by immunoSEQ multiplex PCR. The data hold about 2.1 million clones, with just under 95% observed a single time. For this clone: What it recognizes is unknown.

The CDR3 covers 13 residues. V was shortened by 2 bases and J by 7 bases, with 9 bases between the two germline ends. Germline V gene data show CDR1 as SGHVS and CDR2 as FNYEAQ. Study-level findings and limits: An anticipated effect of sequencing depth on clonotype sharing among donors was recognized.

Naive CD8 cells lacked CD45RO and underwent positive selection for CCR7, leaving out terminally differentiated effector memory CD45RA+ cells. Donors were Caucasian adults residing in Nashville, Tennessee, USA. The source is a man between 18 and 29 years old in good health. Some clones in this sample may be carry-over from other donors' samples. Material for sequencing was naive CD8+ T cells from PBMCs. The chain joins TRBV7-6 to TRBJ2-1; D might be TRBD1 (5 bases). Here the CDR3 DNA reads TGTGCCAGCAGCTTATTACAGGTGAATGAGCAGTTCTTC. Amino acid sequence: CASSLLQVNEQFF.